This entry is about one TCR beta chain. It lacks a known antigen. No base-level quality is on record; no much larger clone is a single base apart. The protocol used for the library was the immunoSEQ multiplex PCR assay. For the multiplex PCR, a mixture combining 60 forward primers for TCR Vbeta segments and 13 reverse primers for TCR Jbeta segments was used. The CDR3 region of rearranged TCR beta genes was amplified from genomic DNA with a multiplex PCR assay. On the Illumina HiSeq System, the amplified TCR beta libraries were sequenced as 87-base-pair reads. Per the source publication's procedure: In a later analysis, some 80 million unique TCR beta chains were counted across the roughly 670 repertoires, and roughly 9.9 million of these chains were shared by at least two donors. Raw reads were error-corrected and collapsed into unique sequences with a nearest-neighbor algorithm that merged closely related sequences to remove PCR and sequencing errors. Alignment of CDR3 sequences to IMGT reference sequences was used to assign V, D and J gene segments. For a sequence to be retained, at least a six-nucleotide match to both a V gene segment and a J gene segment was required. Rearrangements were called productive when the CDR3 lacked stop codons and stayed in frame with V and J; all others were non-productive. Following IMGT convention, CDR3 was defined as the stretch from the second conserved V-encoded cysteine to the conserved J-encoded phenylalanine. Sequences without an unambiguous match to a single V gene segment were excluded from the earlier analysis of a few hundred of the donors. An earlier analysis of a few hundred of the donors called V segments functional above 56.7% productive rearrangements and segregating when the between-donor standard deviation exceeded 5%. A statistical classification framework was developed to diagnose cytomegalovirus status using the catalog of TCR beta chain sequences. V and J gene assignment, in a later analysis, came from comparing TCR nucleotide sequences with IMGT/GENE-DB human TR gene sequences. In a later analysis, CDR3 sequences and most-parsimonious VDJ recombination scenarios were assigned using the TCRdist pipeline. In a later analysis, every TCR beta chain was defined by the combination of its CDR3 amino acid sequence and its V-gene family, and reads without a unique V-gene family were dropped. To address suspected cross-contamination and a sequencing artifact, a later analysis removed around 590 highly shared, low-generation-probability nucleotide sequences. In a later analysis, a clonal expansion index was calculated for each public chain from normalized within-repertoire ranks of inferred template counts. In a later analysis, generation probabilities were computed using a VDJ recombination model fitted to out-of-frame rearrangements, and the results were checked against IGoR. A later analysis scored TCR-TCR, TCR-HLA and TCR-CMV co-occurrence with hypergeometric tests, applying a repertoire-size bias correction to TCR pairs. To estimate false discovery rates, a later analysis permuted the HLA or CMV assignments 20 times. A later analysis grouped co-occurring TCRs with DBSCAN, adding TCRdist sequence similarity when clustering within HLA-allele-positive subsets. Repertoires with fewer than 30,000 or more than 120,000 public chains were left out of co-occurrence clustering, as were roughly five repertoires with anomalous nucleotide sharing. The source is immuneACCESS, and TCRdb retained only in-frame sequences with V and J called. Part of the clones is not carried over; for the studies checked, unresolved V genes explain less than half of this, and the remainder is unexplained. The V and J calls and the clone size are those of that table, but D and trimming were determined from the DNA. Here the sample has some 200,000 clones; around 79% occur a single time. Clones ranked in the top ten supply approximately 1.5% of the sample.

The cohort consisted of hundreds of healthy bone marrow donors. Cohort members were all nominally healthy when sampled, although unrecorded immune exposures were likely present. The donor was CMV seropositive and was included in the group of approximately 310 seropositive cohort members. Every donor gave a peripheral blood sample, and the peripheral blood mononuclear cells from that sample were used for TCR beta sequencing. Genomic DNA extraction from the blood cell samples was performed with the Qiagen DNeasy Blood Extraction Kit. Based on the germline V gene, the CDR1 and CDR2 sequences are LGHNA and YSLEER. V and J lose 0 bases and 2 bases, and a span of 16 bases separates them. The CDR3 starts with the cysteine, ends with the phenylalanine, and has 17 residues. Kept here is only the CDR3 DNA, which spans 51 bases and is read in frame from base 1. The data belong to a study of cytomegalovirus exposure and HLA in healthy donors (dated by TCRdb to about 2017). About the study as a whole: An earlier analysis of approximately 600 of the donors reported about 250 Gb of sequence data and 100 million to 130 million unique TCR beta sequences from about 180 million T cells. Roughly 300 gigabases of sequencing data and approximately 91 million unique TCR sequences made up an early release that covered under 750 HLA-typed donors. Of the roughly 400 genotyped donors, approximately 80% were placed in the genetic ancestry cluster associated with self-reported Caucasian donors. The study was designed to test whether signatures of past pathogen exposure could be identified by cataloging public T cell receptors. The study profiled the T cell repertoires of under 700 subjects by immunosequencing and related them to cytomegalovirus serostatus. Besides the first cohort of 550 to 750 subjects, a separate validation cohort made up of 120 different subjects was used. To predict cytomegalovirus infection status, the study brought together high-throughput TCR immunosequencing, statistical association of individual TCRs with disease status, and machine learning. To study patterns of TCR occurrence, a later analysis re-analyzed previously published TCR beta repertoires from several hundred donors and added high-resolution HLA genotyping. Rather than drawing on any new phenotypic data, the later analysis identified candidate immune exposures from TCR beta sequences and the way those sequences occurred across donors. In an earlier analysis of a few hundred of the donors, high-throughput TCR beta sequencing was used to judge whether each TCR beta V gene segment behaved as functional or pseudogenic. Donor age, sex, ethnicity and CMV serostatus were compiled together with the repertoire data. Genome-wide SNP genotypes for about 55% of the roughly 670 donors were used in a later genetic analysis, which treated that subset as a discovery cohort. All discovery cohort repertoires had been generated on a single sequencing platform. Class I and class II HLA loci were covered by the typing at four-digit resolution. The number of donors typed differed by locus, with 629-630 for A, B, C, DRB1 and DQB1, roughly 520 for DQA1, 606 for DPA1, and some 470 for DPB1. Because of strong linkage in the cohort, four or five DR-DQ haplotypes were treated as single units for association and clustering. Among some 400 genotyped donors of the cohort, an average of around 240,000 unique TCR beta nucleotide sequences was sequenced per donor, of which 15% to 20% were non-productive. Here is what the overall study found, with its caveats: The study listed 150 to 200 TCR beta chains as associated with cytomegalovirus. Because HLA typing was unavailable for some donors at each locus, only the typed subset was used in association tests. In an earlier analysis of 500 to 650 of the donors, most TCR beta V segments appeared in productive rearrangements about 87% or about 30% of the time, broadly matching IMGT annotations. Immune exposure information for the cohort was limited to CMV serostatus. The cohort was sequenced for TCR beta chains only, and without alpha or paired-chain data the features that could be detected were limited. In both the original and validation cohorts, the classifier was reported to diagnose cytomegalovirus status with high specificity and sensitivity. A cluster of highly shared sequence variants was judged likely to be a technical artifact of the sequencing pipeline. Correlated functional status among segregating V segments might be attributable to linkage disequilibrium, but an unknown experimental factor could not be ruled out. An association between a missense DCLRE1C variant and V-gene and J-gene trimming of TCR beta chains was found in a later genetic analysis and replicated in an independent cohort. A later analysis found that most CMV-associated TCR beta chains appeared HLA-restricted, with HLA associations seemingly driven largely by CMV exposure. Sequencing depth was assumed to be roughly uniform across donors in the presence/absence analyses, though that assumption may not hold. A later analysis reported that several top co-occurrence clusters appeared linked to parvovirus B19, influenza, CMV and Epstein-Barr virus. Because the 87-base-pair reads could not distinguish some IMGT-functional V segments, including TRBV6-2 and TRBV6-3, those segments were excluded. In a later analysis, HLA-associated TCR beta chains showed more clonal expansion and lower generation probabilities than non-associated chains that were equally common. Most TCR sequences were observed very rarely across donors, whereas some public TCRs were present in many individuals. A later analysis found that TCR association rates varied across HLA loci, with DRB1 alleles showing the most associated TCRs and HLA-C alleles the fewest. Because counts were too low, seventeen rarely observed V segments, including chromosome 9 orphons, were excluded from the earlier analysis of 587 of the donors. Three of the identified cytomegalovirus-associated TCR beta chains were confirmed in vitro to be specific for cytomegalovirus antigens. Compared with the roughly 710-donor mean, donors in an Asian-associated ancestry cluster had fewer N-insertions in productive TCRs, according to a later genetic analysis. A further reported finding was that TCR beta sequences accurately predicted the HLA-A and HLA-B alleles for most subjects in the first cohort. When HLA alleles, especially DR and DQ, strongly co-occurred, attributing TCR associations to individual alleles was difficult. According to the authors, the approach could potentially be generalized to other disease states and immunological phenotypes. Specific HLA alleles were associated with about 17,000 TCR beta sequences at a false discovery rate of 0.05 in a later analysis.

Material: PBMCs. The chain uses TRBV4-3 and TRBJ1-2, with a weak D call of TRBD1 (6 bases match). This receptor was obtained from a girl under 18 in good health and CMV-seropositive. For the CDR3, the sequence is CASSQDPQRRGNYGYTF. The DNA reads TGCGCCAGCAGCCAAGATCCCCAGCGCAGGGGAAACTATGGCTACACCTTC.